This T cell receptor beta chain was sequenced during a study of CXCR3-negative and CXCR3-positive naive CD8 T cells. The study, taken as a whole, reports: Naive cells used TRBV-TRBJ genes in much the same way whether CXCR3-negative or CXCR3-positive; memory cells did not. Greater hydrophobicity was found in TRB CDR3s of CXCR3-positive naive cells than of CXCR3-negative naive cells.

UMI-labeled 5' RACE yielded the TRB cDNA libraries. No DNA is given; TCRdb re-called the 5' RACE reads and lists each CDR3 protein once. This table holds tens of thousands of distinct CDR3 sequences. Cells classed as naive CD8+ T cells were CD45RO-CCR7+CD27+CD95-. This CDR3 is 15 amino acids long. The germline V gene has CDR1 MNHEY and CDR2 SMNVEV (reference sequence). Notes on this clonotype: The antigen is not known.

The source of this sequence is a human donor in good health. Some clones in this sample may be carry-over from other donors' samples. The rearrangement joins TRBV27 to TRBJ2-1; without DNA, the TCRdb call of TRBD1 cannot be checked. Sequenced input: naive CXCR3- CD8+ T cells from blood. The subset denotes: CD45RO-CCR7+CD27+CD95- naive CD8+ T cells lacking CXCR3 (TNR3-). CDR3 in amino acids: CASSPPGQGPDEQFF.